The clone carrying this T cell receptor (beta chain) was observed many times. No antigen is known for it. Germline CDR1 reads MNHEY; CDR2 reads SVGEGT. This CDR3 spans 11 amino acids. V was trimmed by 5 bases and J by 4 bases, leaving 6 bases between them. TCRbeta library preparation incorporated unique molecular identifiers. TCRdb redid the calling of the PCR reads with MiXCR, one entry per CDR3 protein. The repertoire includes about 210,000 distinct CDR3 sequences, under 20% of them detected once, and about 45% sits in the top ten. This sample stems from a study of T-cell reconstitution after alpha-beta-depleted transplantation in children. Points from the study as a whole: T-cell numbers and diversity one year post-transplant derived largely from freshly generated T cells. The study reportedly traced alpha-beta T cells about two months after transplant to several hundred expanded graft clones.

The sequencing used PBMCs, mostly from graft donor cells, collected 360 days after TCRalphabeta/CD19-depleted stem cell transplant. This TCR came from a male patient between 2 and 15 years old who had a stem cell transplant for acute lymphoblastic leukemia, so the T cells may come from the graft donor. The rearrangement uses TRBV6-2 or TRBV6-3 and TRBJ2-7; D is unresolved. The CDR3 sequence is CASSDAYEQYF. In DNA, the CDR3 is TGTGCCAGCAGTGATGCTTACGAGCAGTACTTC.